A single T cell receptor (beta chain) is shown here with its context. The germline V gene encodes CDR1 WSHSY and CDR2 SAAADI. CDR3 size: 12 residues. Trimming shortened V by 6 bases and J by 5 bases, and 8 bases separated the two germline ends. This entry belongs to a study of blood T cell repertoires in COVID-19. Per the authors' pipeline: Using reference gene primer amplification, nucleated cell counts were estimated. Using immunoSEQ multiplex PCR, the repertoire was profiled, and TCRdb retains in-frame clones only, with some absent. V and J calls and clone size come straight from that table; D and trimming were deduced from the DNA. The sample holds 100,000 to 150,000 clones, around nine tenths seen once.

Source material: peripheral blood. The chain links TRBV10-2 to TRBJ1-5; no clear D gene. The receptor comes from a woman aged 70-85 years with COVID-19, enrolled during active disease. CDR3 DNA: TGCGCCAGCAGCCCCGTCGATCAGCCCCAGCATTTT. Encoded protein: CASSPVDQPQHF.